One and the same sample provided the 20 T cell receptor beta chains below, sequenced in a study of tumor-infiltrating lymphocytes in primary liver carcinoma. Using a constant-region primer together with ProtoScript II reverse transcriptase, TCR beta cDNA was made from about 500 ng of total RNA. Libraries for TCR beta were built through three nested multiplex PCR rounds, which together made up a slightly modified ARM-PCR procedure. The opening two PCR rounds, about 11 cycles each, paired TRBV1-TRBV30 forward primers with a C-beta reverse primer. TCRdb redid the calling of the multiplex PCR reads with MiXCR, one entry per CDR3 protein. The sample has 250,000 to 350,000 distinct CDR3 sequences; about 50% are singletons. Both blood RNA, taken from unsorted whole blood, and germline DNA were extracted. The sample consisted of peripheral blood. The receptors were sampled from a woman aged 25-40 years with primary liver carcinoma and hepatitis B virus infection.

Turning to this clonotype: A much larger clone differs from this one at a single base, so this may be a read error. V gene TRBV6-6 combines with J gene TRBJ2-7, with a possible D match to TRBD1 (6 bases). Trimming cost V 2 bases and J 9 bases, with 23 bases left between them. CDR1 is MNHNY, CDR2 SVGAGI, per germline (reference sequence). The CDR3 has 16 residues. The DNA of the CDR3 is TGTGCCAGCAGTTACACCTCAGTTAGCAGGGGTGGAGGGCAGTACTTC. Translating gives CASSYTSVSRGGGQYF.

Worth noting for this clonotype: Since a much larger clone is just one base distant, this may be a read error. A read error is likely, as this CDR3 ends without the conserved phenylalanine or tryptophan. V is TRBV29-1 and J is TRBJ2-7, with D perhaps given as TRBD1 or TRBD2 (5 bases each). The CDR3 loop spans 12 amino acids. V dropped 6 bases and J dropped 3 bases, with 12 bases sitting between them. The germline V gene has CDR1 SQVTM and CDR2 ANQGSEA. The CDR3 DNA is TGCAGCGTGGCAGGGACGAACTACGAGCAGTACTTA. Protein sequence: CSVAGTNYEQYL.

The rearrangement joins TRBV5-4 to TRBJ2-3, with D hard to call. Germline loops: CDR1 SGHNT, CDR2 YYREEE (reference sequence). The CDR3 spans 15 residues. V lost 0 bases and J lost 2, with 10 bases in between. CDR3 sequence: CASSLGGRSTDTQYF. As DNA, the CDR3 is TGTGCCAGCAGCTTGGGTGGGCGGTCCACAGATACGCAGTATTTT.

This clonotype was recorded many times. The chain joins TRBV11-3 to TRBJ2-7; 7 nucleotides line up with TRBD2. The V gene's germline CDR1 is SGHNT and CDR2 YENEEA. V dropped 6 bases and J dropped 5; count of bases not matched to a gene: 13. This CDR3 has 15 residues. Written as DNA, the CDR3 is TGTGCCAGCAGACCAGGACTAGTCGGGTTGGACGAGCAGTACTTC. Translated, it gives CASRPGLVGLDEQYF.

Concerning this clonotype itself: A much larger clone lies a single base off, so this may be a read error. This chain links TRBV29-1 with TRBJ2-3, with D possibly being TRBD1 (6 bases). This CDR3 is 15 amino acids long. Germline-derived CDR1 and CDR2 are SQVTM and ANQGSEA. The DNA of the CDR3 is TGCAGGGTTGCTAGGACAGCAGCTAGCACAGATACGCAGTATTTT. It translates to CRVARTAASTDTQYF.

The sample holds many counts of this clonotype. V and J are TRBV4-1 and TRBJ2-7; D is unclear. The germline gives CDR1 MGHRA, CDR2 YSYEKL. The CDR3 contains 15 residues. The germline V and J ends were trimmed by 4 bases and 3 bases, with 16 bases remaining between them. The CDR3 DNA follows: TGCGCCAGCAGCCGGATTAGGAACCCTCTCTACGAGCAGTACTTC. This codes for CASSRIRNPLYEQYF.

To note about this clonotype: The germline gene is not matched at one end of the junction; a read error may be the cause. The genes are TRBV4-2 and TRBJ2-1, with 12 positions matching TRBD2. This CDR3 contains 16 residues. Germline loops: CDR1 LGHNA, CDR2 YNFKEQ. The CDR3 spells CASCQNGTSGYNEQFF. The CDR3 bases are TGTGCCAGCTGCCAAAATGGGACTAGCGGGTACAATGAGCAGTTCTTC.

This clonotype occurred many times. This rearrangement joins TRBV6-5 to TRBJ2-1; the match to TRBD2 covers 10 bases. V was clipped by 6 bases and J by 0 bases; unmatched bases: 11. The V gene's germline CDR1 is MNHEY and CDR2 SVGAGI. This CDR3 spans 18 amino acids. The CDR3: CASSLGLAGASSYNEQFF. DNA of the CDR3: TGTGCCAGCAGCTTAGGGCTAGCGGGGGCGAGCTCCTACAATGAGCAGTTCTTC.

This chain uses TRBV6-4 with TRBJ1-5; D is unresolved. CDR1 and CDR2 from the germline V gene are MRHNA and SNTAGT. Trimming removed 4 bases at V and 6 bases at J, with 4 bases between. The CDR3 runs 11 residues. In nucleotides, the CDR3 is TGTGCCAGCAGTGGCGCTCAGCCCCAGCATTTT. Translated, it gives CASSGAQPQHF.

CDR3 residues: CASSLDPTGVEKLFF. The DNA of the CDR3 is TGTGCCAGCAGCTTGGACCCGACAGGGGTTGAAAAACTGTTTTTT. The genes are TRBV11-2 and TRBJ1-4, with 8 bases lining up with TRBD1. CDR3 length: 15 amino acids. Unmatched junction bases numbered 7, after V lost 3 bases and J lost 7 bases. Germline CDR1 and CDR2: SGHAT and FQNNGV.

J is TRBJ2-1 and V is TRBV12-3 or TRBV12-4, with TRBD2 identical over 11 bases. This CDR3 has 17 amino acids. Germline trimming cut 7 bases from V and 8 bases from J; bases unmatched to any gene: 16. The CDR3 sequence is CASNLELAGAPRDEQFF. The CDR3 DNA is TGTGCCAGCAATCTGGAACTAGCGGGAGCTCCCCGGGATGAGCAGTTCTTC.

This clonotype was seen a single time. The chain uses TRBV11-3 and TRBJ2-1; no clear D. The CDR3 consists of 17 residues. V lost 1 base and J lost 0, with 13 bases in between. Germline CDR1 reads SGHNT; CDR2 reads YENEEA. The CDR3 is CASSLGEGANSYNEQFF. DNA for the CDR3: TGTGCCAGCAGCTTAGGGGAAGGCGCTAACTCCTACAATGAGCAGTTCTTC.

This sequence joins TRBV7-9 and TRBJ1-5, with D perhaps matching TRBD1 (6 bases). The CDR3 extends over 12 amino acids. Germline CDR1 is SEHNR and CDR2 is FQNEAQ (reference sequence). V was shortened by 3 bases and J by 14 bases, with 14 bases between the two germline ends. CDR3 bases: TGTGCCAGCAGCTTCTCAAGGGGGGAGAAGCATTTT. This translates into CASSFSRGEKHF.

Comment on this clonotype: The junction does not match germline at one end; this may be a read error. The V call is TRBV29-1, the J call TRBJ2-6; D is perhaps TRBD1 or TRBD2 (5 bases each). Germline V gene data show CDR1 as SQVTM and CDR2 as ANQGSEA. The CDR3 loop spans 13 amino acids. This CDR3 reads CSVDSSGANVPTF. CDR3 DNA: TGCAGCGTTGACAGCTCCGGGGCCAACGTCCCGACTTTC.

Regarding this clonotype: Being one base from a much bigger clone, this may be a read error. CDR3 nucleotide sequence: TGCAGCGCTTCTTGGGGGGGCGAAGAGACCCAGTACTTC. Protein sequence: CSASWGGEETQYF. The rearrangement links TRBV29-1 to TRBJ2-5; D may be TRBD2 (7 bases). The CDR3 sequence is 13 residues long. The germline V gene has CDR1 SQVTM and CDR2 ANQGSEA. V lost 7 bases and J lost 3, with 15 bases in between.

This clonotype was picked up many times. The rearrangement links TRBV12-3 or TRBV12-4 to TRBJ2-5, with TRBD1 matching 7 bases. The CDR3 spans 16 residues. With 3 bases clipped from V and 1 base from J, the junction kept 8 bases outside the gene matches. The CDR3 reads CASSFRDSFFQETQYF. CDR3 nucleotide sequence: TGTGCCAGCAGTTTCAGGGACAGCTTTTTCCAAGAGACCCAGTACTTC.

This clonotype was found many times. This chain links TRBV29-1 with TRBJ1-3; D ambiguous. The CDR3 extends over 13 amino acids. Germline V lookup: CDR1 SQVTM, CDR2 ANQGSEA. The V end lost 4 bases, the J end lost 0 bases, and 7 bases lay between the germline ends. CDR3 DNA: TGCAGCGTTGTCATTAGCTCTGGAAACACCATATATTTT. Encoded protein: CSVVISSGNTIYF.

This rearrangement joins TRBV28 to TRBJ1-4, with unresolved D. The CDR3 covers 15 residues. Germline CDR1 is MDHEN and CDR2 is SYDVKM. V was pared by 1 base and J by 2 bases, with 8 bases between. The CDR3 spells CASSLSPSTNEKLFF. The CDR3 region has the DNA TGTGCCAGCAGTTTATCCCCCTCCACTAATGAAAAACTGTTTTTT.

Worth noting for this clonotype: This may be a read error, as it is one base from a much larger clone. The rearrangement joins TRBV29-1 to TRBJ2-1; 7 positions agree with TRBD2. After removal of 4 bases from V and 4 bases from J, the junction contained 13 bases not matched to a gene. Germline V gives CDR1 SQVTM, CDR2 ANQGSEA. The CDR3 has 16 residues. CDR3 in amino acids: CSVGYSGKGRYNEQFF. The CDR3 region has the DNA TGCAGCGTTGGGTACAGCGGGAAGGGAAGGTACAATGAGCAGTTCTTC.

V gene TRBV7-9 combines with J gene TRBJ1-1; 7 bases match TRBD1. Germline-derived CDR1 and CDR2 are SEHNR and FQNEAQ (reference sequence). The CDR3 loop spans 16 amino acids. V was clipped by 4 bases and J by 0 bases; unmatched bases: 8. CDR3 DNA: TGTGCCAGCAGCTCCAACAGGGGCCCAATGAACACTGAAGCTTTCTTT. This codes for CASSSNRGPMNTEAFF.